Listed below are T cell receptor beta chains from one sample, sequenced in a study of response to subunit inactivated influenza vaccine. MiXCR was run by TCRdb on the RT-PCR reads, yielding one entry per CDR3 protein. This sample has around 790,000 distinct CDR3 sequences, with roughly 20% found just once. Sequences were derived from PBMCs from blood, sampled more than 4 days after vaccination. The receptors come from a man between 50 and 59 years old who received an inactivated influenza vaccine. The CDR3 runs from the conserved cysteine through the conserved F or W. D genes are given only for firm matches. Clone size, where shown, is once, few, many, or a class for clones that have expanded.

d_gene,v_gene,abundance,j_gene,CDR3nt,CDR3aa
TRBD2,TRBV12-3/TRBV12-4,few,TRBJ2-2,TGTGCCAGCCTAGCGGGTTTCACCGGGGAGCTGTTTTTT,CASLAGFTGELFF
.,TRBV7-9,.,TRBJ2-3,TGTGCCAGCAGCTTTCCCGGGGCCGCGAGCACAGATACGCAGTATTTT,CASSFPGAASTDTQYF
.,TRBV5-1,few,TRBJ2-5,TGCGCCAGCAGCTTGCCGGGTCGGGAGACCCAGTACTTC,CASSLPGRETQYF
TRBD2,TRBV7-2,.,TRBJ2-1,TGTGCCAGCAGCCGTCTAGCGGGGGGGAGAGGTCCGCAGTTCTTC,CASSRLAGGRGPQFF
.,TRBV6-4,few,TRBJ2-7,TGTGCCAGCAGTGACCTAGTAATCTCCTACGAGCAGTACTTC,CASSDLVISYEQYF
.,TRBV12-3/TRBV12-4,few,TRBJ2-2,TGTGCCAGCAGTCCAGGTTTCAGGAACACCGGGGAGCTGTTTTTT,CASSPGFRNTGELFF
TRBD1,TRBV6-5,few,TRBJ1-5,TGTGCCAGCAGTTCGACAGGGACCGCATCGAATTGGGGCAATCAGCCCCAGCATTTT,CASSSTGTASNWGNQPQHF
.,TRBV10-3,many,TRBJ2-3,TGTGCCATCAGTGAAGTTAGCACAGATACGCAGTATTTT,CAISEVSTDTQYF
TRBD1,TRBV4-2,few,TRBJ2-6,TGTGCCAGCAGCCCCAGGGGGACTGGGGCCAACGTCCTGACTTTC,CASSPRGTGANVLTF
.,TRBV20-1,.,TRBJ2-3,TGCAGTGCTTCAAAGGTCGCGGCTTTTGATACGCAGTATTTT,CSASKVAAFDTQYF
.,TRBV20-1,few,TRBJ2-7,TGCAGTGCTAGAGTGCCCCTTTCAAGTAGCTCCTACGAGCAGTACTTC,CSARVPLSSSSYEQYF
TRBD1,TRBV6-1,few,TRBJ1-1,TGTGCCAGCACCAGATACCGGGACAGGGACACTGAAGCTTTCTTT,CASTRYRDRDTEAFF
TRBD2,TRBV6-1,many,TRBJ2-7,TGTGCCAGCAGTCAGACTAGCGGAGTAACCTACGAGCAGTACTTC,CASSQTSGVTYEQYF
.,TRBV2,.,TRBJ2-7,TGTGCCAGCACCCCGTTCCTCTACGAGCAGTACTTC,CASTPFLYEQYF
.,TRBV7-9,.,TRBJ1-6,TGTGCCAGCAGCCCAACTCTCCGTTCACCCCTCCACTTT,CASSPTLRSPLHF
.,TRBV7-9,few,TRBJ2-1,TGTGCCAGGGGGGTTGGCAATGAGCAGTTCTTC,CARGVGNEQFF
.,TRBV12-3/TRBV12-4,many,TRBJ2-2,TGTGCCAGCAGGCCCCGGACAGCCGGGGAGCTGTTTTTT,CASRPRTAGELFF
TRBD1,TRBV12-3/TRBV12-4,.,TRBJ2-5,TGTGCCAGCAGCCGTGGGACAGTACAGAACCAGTACTTC,CASSRGTVQNQYF
.,TRBV6-5,few,TRBJ2-3,TGTGCCAGCAGTTACTCGAGAGAGGGCACTAGCACAGATACGCAGTATTTT,CASSYSREGTSTDTQYF
.,TRBV11-2,.,TRBJ2-3,TGTGCCAGCAGCTTAGGACCCCTCCCCGTTCTCACGGATACGCAGTATTTT,CASSLGPLPVLTDTQYF
TRBD2,TRBV20-1,few,TRBJ2-7,TGCAGTGCCGCCGGACTAGCGGGAGTTAGGGAGCAGTACTTC,CSAAGLAGVREQYF
TRBD2,TRBV5-1,few,TRBJ2-1,TGCGCCAGCAGCTTGGATACTAGCGGGGCCGCCTACAATGAGCAGTTCTTC,CASSLDTSGAAYNEQFF
.,TRBV7-9,.,TRBJ2-1,TGTGCCAGCAGCTTAGGTGGGACCCACAACAATGAGCAGTTCTTC,CASSLGGTHNNEQFF
TRBD1,TRBV12-3/TRBV12-4,.,TRBJ2-2,TGTGCCAGCAGGGGACAGGAGAACACCGGGGAGCTGTTTTTT,CASRGQENTGELFF
.,TRBV6-2/TRBV6-3,.,TRBJ1-5,TGTGCCAGCAGTTACCCGAGATATAGCAATCAGCCCCAGCATTTT,CASSYPRYSNQPQHF
TRBD2,TRBV7-3,.,TRBJ2-1,TGTGCCAGCAGCTTAAGACCGGGAGGGCCCTACAATGAGCAGTTCTTC,CASSLRPGGPYNEQFF
.,TRBV30,.,TRBJ2-1,TGTGCCTGGACGGCCTCCCCATCCGCGATTTCTTCGGTACAAAGGAATGAGCAGTTCTTC,CAWTASPSAISSVQRNEQFF
.,TRBV15,.,TRBJ2-7,TGTGCCACCAGCAGACGGGAACGCTACGAGCAGTACTTC,CATSRRERYEQYF
.,TRBV6-1,.,TRBJ1-1,TGTGCCAGCACCAAAACTGGGGGCCATACAGCTTTCTTT,CASTKTGGHTAFF
TRBD1,TRBV19,.,TRBJ2-7,TGTGCCAGTAGACGACAGGGGGCTGTCCACGAGCAGTACTTC,CASRRQGAVHEQYF
.,TRBV5-1,.,TRBJ1-4,TGCGCCAGCAGCACGCAGGGGAGTGGGGAAAAACTGTTTTTT,CASSTQGSGEKLFF
.,TRBV20-1,few,TRBJ2-1,TGCAGTGCTAGGGCCCTCCTTCGTAACAATGAGCAGTTCTTC,CSARALLRNNEQFF
.,TRBV24-1,few,TRBJ2-7,TGTGCCACCAGTGATTCCGGACAGTTGGGCGGGTACGAGCAGTACTTC,CATSDSGQLGGYEQYF
TRBD1,TRBV5-1,.,TRBJ2-3,TGCGCCAGCAGCTTGGCCGCGACAGGGCCCTACACAGATACGCAGTATTTT,CASSLAATGPYTDTQYF
.,TRBV29-1,.,TRBJ2-1,TGCAGCGTTTCGGTCTACAATGAGCAGTTCTTC,CSVSVYNEQFF
.,TRBV20-1,few,TRBJ1-1,TGCAGTGCTAGACAGTCTATGAACACTGAAGCTTTCTTT,CSARQSMNTEAFF
TRBD2,TRBV4-3,few,TRBJ2-3,TGCGCCAGCAGCCAAGACGGGGAGGGTACAGATACGCAGTATTTT,CASSQDGEGTDTQYF
.,TRBV6-7,few,TRBJ2-3,TGTGCCAGACGGCTAGAAAGGGACCAACTCCATACGCAGTATTTT,CARRLERDQLHTQYF
TRBD1,TRBV7-9,few,TRBJ1-2,TGTGCCAGCAGCTTCCACCTGGACAGGCGGGGGAATGGCTACACCTTC,CASSFHLDRRGNGYTF
TRBD1,TRBV30,.,TRBJ2-3,TGTGCCTGGAGTTCAAAGGGACAGGGGAGCACAGATACGCAGTATTTT,CAWSSKGQGSTDTQYF
TRBD1,TRBV5-5,.,TRBJ2-1,TGTGCCAGCAGATACGTCTTCAGGACAGGGGTGTGGAATGAGCAGTTCTTC,CASRYVFRTGVWNEQFF
TRBD1,TRBV27,.,TRBJ2-7,TGTGCCAGCAGTATATACCGACCCCTCAGGACAGGGGGCGACGAGCAGTACTTC,CASSIYRPLRTGGDEQYF
.,TRBV20-1,few,TRBJ1-2,TGCAGTGCCGCAGGAGACTCTAATCTCTATGGCTACACCTTC,CSAAGDSNLYGYTF
.,TRBV4-2,few,TRBJ2-2,TGTGCCAGCAGCCTTACGGTACAGACCGGGGAGCTGTTTTTT,CASSLTVQTGELFF
.,TRBV10-1,few,TRBJ2-3,TGCGCCAGCAGTGAAGGCGGGACAGTCCTCACAGATACGCAGTATTTT,CASSEGGTVLTDTQYF
.,TRBV6-1,.,TRBJ2-1,TGTGCCAGCAGTGAAAACTGGGGGGTTAATGAGCAGTTCTTC,CASSENWGVNEQFF
.,TRBV21-1,.,TRBJ2-1,TGTGCCAGCAGCGAACAGGGGACTCCCCCAAGCTCCTACAATGAGCAGTTCTTC,CASSEQGTPPSSYNEQFF
TRBD1,TRBV15,.,TRBJ2-4,TGTGCCACCAGCAGGGACGCGGTCCCGACAGGGATTCAGTACTTC,CATSRDAVPTGIQYF